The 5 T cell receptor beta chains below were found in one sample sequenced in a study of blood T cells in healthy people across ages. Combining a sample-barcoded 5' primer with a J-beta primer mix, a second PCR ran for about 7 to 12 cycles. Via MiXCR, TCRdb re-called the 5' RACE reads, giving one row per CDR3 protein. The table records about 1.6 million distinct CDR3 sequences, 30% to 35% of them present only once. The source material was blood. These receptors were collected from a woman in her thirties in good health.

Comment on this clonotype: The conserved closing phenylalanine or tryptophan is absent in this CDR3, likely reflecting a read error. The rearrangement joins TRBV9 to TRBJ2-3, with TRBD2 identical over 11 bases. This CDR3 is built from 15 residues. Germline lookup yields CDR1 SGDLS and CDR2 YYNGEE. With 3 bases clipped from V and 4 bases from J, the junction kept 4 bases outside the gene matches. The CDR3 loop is CASSAGTSGADTQYI. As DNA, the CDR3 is TGTGCCAGCAGCGCCGGGACTAGCGGAGCAGATACGCAGTATATT.

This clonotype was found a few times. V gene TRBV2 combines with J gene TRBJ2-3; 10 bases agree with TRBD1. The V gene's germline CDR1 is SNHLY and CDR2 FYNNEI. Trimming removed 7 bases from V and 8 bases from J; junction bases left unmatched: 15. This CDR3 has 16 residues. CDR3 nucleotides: TGTGCCAGCAACCGGGACAGGGGTCTCGGCATTGGTACGCAGTATTTT. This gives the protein CASNRDRGLGIGTQYF.

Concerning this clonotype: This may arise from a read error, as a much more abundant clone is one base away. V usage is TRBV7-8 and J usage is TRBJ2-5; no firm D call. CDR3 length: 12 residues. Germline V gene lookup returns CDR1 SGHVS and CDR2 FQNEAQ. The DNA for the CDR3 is TGTGCCAGCAGCTTATTCCGAGAGTCCCAGTACTTC. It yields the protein CASSLFRESQYF. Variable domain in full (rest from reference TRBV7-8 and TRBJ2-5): GAGVSQSPRYKVAKRGQDVALRCDPISGHVSLFWYQQALGQGPEFLTYFQNEAQLDKSGLPSDRFFAERPEGSVSTLKIQRTQQEDSAVYLCASSLFRESQYFGPGTRLLVL.

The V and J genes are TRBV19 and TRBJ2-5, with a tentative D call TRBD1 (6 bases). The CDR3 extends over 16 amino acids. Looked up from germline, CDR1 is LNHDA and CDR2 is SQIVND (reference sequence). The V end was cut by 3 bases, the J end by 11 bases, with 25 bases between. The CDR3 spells CASSISTGPRMGEQYF. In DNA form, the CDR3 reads TGTGCCAGTAGTATCTCCACAGGGCCTAGGATGGGGGAGCAGTACTTC. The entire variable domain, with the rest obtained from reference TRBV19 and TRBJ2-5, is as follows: DGGITQSPKYLFRKEGQNVTLSCEQNLNHDAMYWYRQDPGQGLRLIYYSQIVNDFQKGDIAEGYSVSREKKESFPLTVTSAQKNPTAFYLCASSISTGPRMGEQYFGPGTRLLVL.

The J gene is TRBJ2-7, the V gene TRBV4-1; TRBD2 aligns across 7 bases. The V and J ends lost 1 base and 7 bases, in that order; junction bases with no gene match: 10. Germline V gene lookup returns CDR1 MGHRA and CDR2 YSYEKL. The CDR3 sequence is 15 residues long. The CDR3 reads CASSQVGGRAGEQYF. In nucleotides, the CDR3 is TGCGCCAGCAGCCAAGTAGGTGGGAGGGCCGGGGAGCAGTACTTC.